The T cell receptor (beta chain) described here comes from a study of blood T cell repertoires in COVID-19. Using immunoSEQ multiplex PCR, the repertoire was profiled, and TCRdb retains in-frame clones only, with some absent. This sample has under 35,000 clones, with just under 80% found just once. Germline V gene data show CDR1 as SGHRS and CDR2 as YFSETQ. The V and J ends lost 0 bases and 4 bases respectively, with 13 bases between them. This CDR3 has 15 amino acids. This TCR derives from a man of 80 years or more with acute or convalescent COVID-19. The sequenced material came from peripheral blood. The V gene is TRBV5-1, the J gene TRBJ1-1; D is perhaps TRBD1 (5 bases). CDR3 nucleotide sequence: TGCGCCAGCAGCTTGGAACAGGTTATAGCCACTGAAGCTTTCTTT. This sequence encodes CASSLEQVIATEAFF.